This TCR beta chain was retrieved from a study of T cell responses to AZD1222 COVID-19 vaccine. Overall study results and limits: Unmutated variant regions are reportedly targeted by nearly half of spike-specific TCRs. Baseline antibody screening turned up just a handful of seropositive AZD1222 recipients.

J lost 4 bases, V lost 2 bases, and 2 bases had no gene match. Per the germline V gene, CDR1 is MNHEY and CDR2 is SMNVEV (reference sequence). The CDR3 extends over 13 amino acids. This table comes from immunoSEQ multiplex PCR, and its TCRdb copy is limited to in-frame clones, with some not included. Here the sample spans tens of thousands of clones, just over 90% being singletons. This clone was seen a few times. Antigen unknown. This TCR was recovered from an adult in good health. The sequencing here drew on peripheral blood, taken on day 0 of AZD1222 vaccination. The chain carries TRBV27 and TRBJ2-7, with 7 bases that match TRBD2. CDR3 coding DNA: TGTGCCAGCAGTTTACGCGGGAGATACGAGCAGTACTTC. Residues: CASSLRGRYEQYF.